This entry concerns a single T cell receptor beta chain. This clonotype came up a few times. No antigen is known for it. Base qualities were left out, and no much larger clone turns up one base away. CDR3 length: 15 amino acids, cysteine to phenylalanine. Only CDR3 DNA remains: 45 bases, in frame from the first base. From V the trimming removes 5 bases and from J it removes 4 bases, while the gene matches leave 6 bases of the junction unaccounted for. CDR1 SEHNR and CDR2 FQNEAQ are derived from the germline V gene (reference sequence). TCRbeta-specific cDNA was reverse-transcribed from 500 ng total RNA using a constant-region primer and ProtoScript II reverse transcriptase. The TCRbeta libraries were prepared through three rounds of nested multiplex PCR following a slightly modified ARM-PCR procedure. Multiplex TRBV1-TRBV30 forward primers and a Cbeta reverse primer were used in the first two PCR rounds, each of which was run for roughly 10 cycles. A final 25-cycle PCR with Deep VentR polymerase added sample barcodes and Illumina adapters. Before sequencing, amplicons of 200-500 bp were gel-purified using a QIAquick gel extraction kit. The TCRbeta amplicons were sequenced with 250-bp paired-end reads on an Illumina HiSeq 2500. Processing in the source paper ran as follows. To recover full CDR3 sequences, reads were quality-trimmed using Trimmomatic v0.33 and paired reads were then merged using FLASH v1.2.11. V, D and J germline segments were assigned to the rearranged TCRbeta sequences by MiGEC v1.2.1b. Clonotype statistics, along with Shannon-Wiener diversity indices, were calculated using VDJtools v1.0.0. To cut down on sampling bias, every analysis after diversity analysis relied on just the 250 most abundant clonotypes from each sample. The raw public data were reprocessed by TCRdb itself: fastp quality trimming at Q25, MiXCR clonotype calling, in-frame beta chains only. Each record represents a unique CDR3 protein, reported with the most common genes and DNA among its rows. What appears here as the V and J calls and clone size reflects TCRdb's work, not the paper's. Here the sample has hundreds of thousands of distinct CDR3 sequences; approximately 58% occur a single time. In total, the top ten clones hold about 17% of the sample.

The source of the sample is a study of tumor-infiltrating lymphocytes in primary liver carcinoma (dated 2017 in TCRdb). For the wider study: Surgical resection was performed in China between 2015 and early 2016 on several patients with histopathologically diagnosed primary liver carcinoma. Of the five patients, three men and two women aged 30 to 69 years, four had hepatocellular carcinoma and one had combined HCC and intrahepatic cholangiocarcinoma. The five patients had tumors staged T1-T3 N0M0, with maximum diameters ranging from about 4.2 to 11 cm. Samples yielded roughly 3.65 to 7.5 million productive TCRbeta reads; read depth did not differ significantly between tissue types. The study combined TCRbeta repertoire sequencing, expression microarrays and whole-exome sequencing across five regions of each liver tumor, with adjacent normal tissue and blood. A total of 35 specimens from 5 patients, comprising some 25 tumor regions, 5 adjacent noncancerous liver tissues and 5 peripheral blood samples, were covered by TCRbeta repertoire sequencing. Repertoires from technical replicates were highly reproducible, with mean shared-clone rates approximately 0.88 and correlation coefficients above 0.98. What the authors observed across the whole study: Because the samples were bulk and unsorted, CD4+ and CD8+ T cell repertoires could not be compared. Only a few patients were included in the study, and the authors note that the findings should be validated in a larger study. The top 250 clones made up a significantly larger repertoire fraction in tumors than in blood (p = 0.039). Consistent with antigen-driven expansion, pairs of tumor regions showed higher repertoire overlap (mean about 35%) than either tumor-adjacent pairs (approximately 17%) or tumor-blood pairs (about 15%). Because only the TCR beta chain was sequenced and unpaired alpha chains were not captured, true repertoire diversity is likely underestimated.

Blood RNA was extracted from unsorted whole blood with TRIzol reagent; germline DNA came from the DNeasy Blood & Tissue kit. At the time of sampling, the patients were treatment-naive and had chronic HBV infection. Before surgery, roughly 4.2 milliliters of peripheral blood were drawn into K2EDTA tubes. Source material: peripheral blood. The rearranged chain carries TRBV7-9 and TRBJ2-3; TRBD2 fits 10 bases in the junction. The TCR originated in a woman aged 30 to 39 with primary liver carcinoma and hepatitis B virus infection. This receptor has the CDR3 CASSKGLAFPDTQYF. At the DNA level, the sequence is TGTGCCAGCAGCAAGGGACTAGCGTTCCCAGATACGCAGTATTTT.